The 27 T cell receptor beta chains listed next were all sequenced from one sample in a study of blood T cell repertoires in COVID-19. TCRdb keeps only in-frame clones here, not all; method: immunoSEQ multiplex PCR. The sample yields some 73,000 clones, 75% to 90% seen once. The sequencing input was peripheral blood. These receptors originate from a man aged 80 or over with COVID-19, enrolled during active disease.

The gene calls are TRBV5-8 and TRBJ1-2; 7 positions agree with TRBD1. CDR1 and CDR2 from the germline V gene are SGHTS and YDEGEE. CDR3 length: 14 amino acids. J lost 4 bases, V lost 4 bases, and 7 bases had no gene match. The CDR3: CASSRGQEGYGYTF. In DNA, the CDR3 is TGTGCCAGCAGCCGTGGACAGGAGGGCTATGGCTACACCTTC.

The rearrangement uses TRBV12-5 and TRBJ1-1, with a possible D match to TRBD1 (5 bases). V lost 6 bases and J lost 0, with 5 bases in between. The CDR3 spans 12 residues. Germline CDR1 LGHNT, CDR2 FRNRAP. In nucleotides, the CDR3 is TGTGCTAGTGGGACAGTGAACACTGAAGCTTTCTTT. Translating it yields CASGTVNTEAFF.

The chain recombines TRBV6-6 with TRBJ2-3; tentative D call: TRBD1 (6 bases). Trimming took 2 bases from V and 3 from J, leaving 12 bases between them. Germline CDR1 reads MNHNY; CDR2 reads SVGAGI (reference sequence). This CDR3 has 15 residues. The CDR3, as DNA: TGTGCCAGCAGTTACCCAGGGGCGCTGACAGATACGCAGTATTTT. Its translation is CASSYPGALTDTQYF.

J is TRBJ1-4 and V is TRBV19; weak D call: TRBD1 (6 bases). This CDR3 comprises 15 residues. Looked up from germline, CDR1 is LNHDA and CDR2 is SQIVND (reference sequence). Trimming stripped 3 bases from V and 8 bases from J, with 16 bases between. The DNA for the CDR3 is TGTGCCAGTAGTATGAATCAAGCAGGGGAGGAAAAACTGTTTTTT. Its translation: CASSMNQAGEEKLFF.

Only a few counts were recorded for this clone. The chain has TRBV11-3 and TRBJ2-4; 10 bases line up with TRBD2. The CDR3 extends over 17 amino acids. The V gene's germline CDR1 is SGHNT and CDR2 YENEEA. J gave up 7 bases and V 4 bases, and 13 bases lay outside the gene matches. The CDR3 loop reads CASSSSPLAGDGNIQYF. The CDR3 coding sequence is TGTGCCAGCAGCTCCAGTCCCCTAGCGGGGGACGGGAACATTCAGTACTTC. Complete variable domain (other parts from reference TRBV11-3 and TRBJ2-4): EAGVVQSPRYKIIEKKQPVAFWCNPISGHNTLYWYLQNLGQGPELLIRYENEEAVDDSQLPKDRFSAERLKGVDSTLKIQPAELGDSAVYLCASSSSPLAGDGNIQYFGAGTRLSVL.

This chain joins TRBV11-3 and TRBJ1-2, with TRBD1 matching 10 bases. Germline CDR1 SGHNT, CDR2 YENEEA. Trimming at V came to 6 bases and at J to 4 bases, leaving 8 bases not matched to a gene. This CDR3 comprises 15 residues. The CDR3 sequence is CASSRGDRGFYGYTF. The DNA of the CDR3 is TGTGCCAGCAGTCGCGGGGACAGGGGCTTCTATGGCTACACCTTC.

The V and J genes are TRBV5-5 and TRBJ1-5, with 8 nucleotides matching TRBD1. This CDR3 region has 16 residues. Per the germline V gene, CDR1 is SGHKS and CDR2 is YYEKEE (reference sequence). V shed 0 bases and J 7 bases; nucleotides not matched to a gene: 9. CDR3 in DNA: TGTGCCAGCAGCTTGGCAGAGACAGGGGCGAACCAGCCCCAGCATTTT. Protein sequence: CASSLAETGANQPQHF.

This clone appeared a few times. For the CDR3, the DNA is TGTGCCAGCAGCCAAGTAGGCCAGGGGTGGGGCTACACCTTC. This translates into CASSQVGQGWGYTF. The chain is built from TRBV4-2 and TRBJ1-2; D is possibly TRBD1 (6 bases). Between the trimmed V and J ends, which lost 1 base and 8 bases, there was a span of 14 bases. The CDR3 has 14 amino acids. Germline lookup yields CDR1 LGHNA and CDR2 YNFKEQ.

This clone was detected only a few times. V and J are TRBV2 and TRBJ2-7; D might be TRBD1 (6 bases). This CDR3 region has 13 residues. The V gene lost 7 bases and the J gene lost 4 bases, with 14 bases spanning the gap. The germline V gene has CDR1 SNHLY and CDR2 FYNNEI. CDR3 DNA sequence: TGTGCCAGCAAAAACAGGGTCCTGTACGAGCAGTACTTC. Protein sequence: CASKNRVLYEQYF. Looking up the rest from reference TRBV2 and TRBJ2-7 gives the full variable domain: EPEVTQTPSHQVTQMGQEVILRCVPISNHLYFYWYRQILGQKVEFLVSFYNNEISEKSEIFDDQFSVERPDGSNFTLKIRSTKLEDSAMYFCASKNRVLYEQYFGPGTRLTVT.

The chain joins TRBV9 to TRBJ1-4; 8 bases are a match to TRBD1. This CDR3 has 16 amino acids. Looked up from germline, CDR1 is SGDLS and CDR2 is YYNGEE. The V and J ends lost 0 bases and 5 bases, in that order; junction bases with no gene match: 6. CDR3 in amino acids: CASSVAEGQVNEKLFF. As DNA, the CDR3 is TGTGCCAGCAGCGTAGCTGAGGGACAGGTAAATGAAAAACTGTTTTTT.

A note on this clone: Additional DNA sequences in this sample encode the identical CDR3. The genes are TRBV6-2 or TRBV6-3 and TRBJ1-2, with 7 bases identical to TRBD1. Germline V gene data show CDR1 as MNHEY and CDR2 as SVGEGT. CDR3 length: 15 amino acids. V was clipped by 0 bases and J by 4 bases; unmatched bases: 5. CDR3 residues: CASSYSRTGPYGYTF. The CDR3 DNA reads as TGTGCCAGCAGTTACTCTAGGACAGGCCCCTATGGCTACACCTTC.

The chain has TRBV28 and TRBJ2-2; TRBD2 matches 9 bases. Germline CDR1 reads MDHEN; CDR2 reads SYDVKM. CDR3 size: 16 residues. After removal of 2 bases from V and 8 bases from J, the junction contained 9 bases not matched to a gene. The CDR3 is CASSLALAGNRGELFF. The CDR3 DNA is TGTGCCAGCAGTTTAGCGCTAGCGGGGAATAGAGGGGAGCTGTTTTTT.

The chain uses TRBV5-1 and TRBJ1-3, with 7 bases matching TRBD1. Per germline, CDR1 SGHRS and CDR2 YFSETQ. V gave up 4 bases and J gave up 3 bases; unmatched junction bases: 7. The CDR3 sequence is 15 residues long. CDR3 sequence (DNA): TGCGCCAGCAGCATGTCAGGGGGGTTTGGAAACACCATATATTTT. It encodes CASSMSGGFGNTIYF.

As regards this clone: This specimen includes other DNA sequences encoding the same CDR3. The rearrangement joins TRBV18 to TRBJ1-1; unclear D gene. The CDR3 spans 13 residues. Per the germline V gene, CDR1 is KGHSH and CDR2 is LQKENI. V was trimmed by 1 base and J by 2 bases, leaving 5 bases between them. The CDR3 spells CASSPQLNTEAFF. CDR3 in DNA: TGTGCCAGCTCACCACAACTAAACACTGAAGCTTTCTTT.

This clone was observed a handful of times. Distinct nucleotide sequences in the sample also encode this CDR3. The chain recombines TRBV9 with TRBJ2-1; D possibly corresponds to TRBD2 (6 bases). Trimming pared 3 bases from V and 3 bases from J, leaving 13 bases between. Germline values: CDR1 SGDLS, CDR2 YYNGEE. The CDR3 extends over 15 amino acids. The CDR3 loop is CASSGGRGSYNEQFF. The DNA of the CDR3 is TGTGCCAGCAGCGGCGGACGGGGGAGCTACAATGAGCAGTTCTTC.

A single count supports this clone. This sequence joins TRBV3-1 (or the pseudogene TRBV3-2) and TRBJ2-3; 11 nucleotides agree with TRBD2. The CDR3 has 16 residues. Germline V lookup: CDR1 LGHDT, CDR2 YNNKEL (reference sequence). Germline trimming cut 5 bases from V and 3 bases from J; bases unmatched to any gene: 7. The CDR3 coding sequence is TGTGCCAGCAGCGCCCGTAGCGGGGGGGTTACAGATACGCAGTATTTT. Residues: CASSARSGGVTDTQYF.

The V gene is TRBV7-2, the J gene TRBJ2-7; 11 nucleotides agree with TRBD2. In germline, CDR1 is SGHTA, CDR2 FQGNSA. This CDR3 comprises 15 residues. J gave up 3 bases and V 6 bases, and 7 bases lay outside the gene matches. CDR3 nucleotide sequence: TGTGCCAGCAGACCAACTAGCGGGGGCGGCTACGAGCAGTACTTC. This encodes CASRPTSGGGYEQYF.

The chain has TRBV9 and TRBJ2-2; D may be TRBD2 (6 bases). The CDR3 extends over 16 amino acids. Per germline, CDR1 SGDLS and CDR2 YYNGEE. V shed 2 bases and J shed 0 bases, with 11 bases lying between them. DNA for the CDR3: TGTGCCAGCAGCGTGAGGTGGGGGGCGAACACCGGGGAGCTGTTTTTT. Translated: CASSVRWGANTGELFF.

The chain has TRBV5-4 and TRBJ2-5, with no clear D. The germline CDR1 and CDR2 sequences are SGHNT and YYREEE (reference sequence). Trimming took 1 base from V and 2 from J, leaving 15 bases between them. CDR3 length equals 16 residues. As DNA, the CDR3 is TGTGCCAGCAGCTTGCCCGGTTACAGCTTACAAGAGACCCAGTACTTC. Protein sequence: CASSLPGYSLQETQYF. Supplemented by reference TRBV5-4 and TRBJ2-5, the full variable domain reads ETGVTQSPTHLIKTRGQQVTLRCSSQSGHNTVSWYQQALGQGPQFIFQYYREEENGRGNFPPRFSGLQFPNYSSELNVNALELDDSALYLCASSLPGYSLQETQYFGPGTRLLVL.

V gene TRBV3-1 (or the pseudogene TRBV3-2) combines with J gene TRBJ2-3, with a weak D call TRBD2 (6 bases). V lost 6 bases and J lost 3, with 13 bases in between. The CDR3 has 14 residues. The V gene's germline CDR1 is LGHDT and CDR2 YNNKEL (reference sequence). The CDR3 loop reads CASRSQGGTDTQYF. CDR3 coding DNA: TGTGCCAGCAGATCGCAGGGAGGTACAGATACGCAGTATTTT.

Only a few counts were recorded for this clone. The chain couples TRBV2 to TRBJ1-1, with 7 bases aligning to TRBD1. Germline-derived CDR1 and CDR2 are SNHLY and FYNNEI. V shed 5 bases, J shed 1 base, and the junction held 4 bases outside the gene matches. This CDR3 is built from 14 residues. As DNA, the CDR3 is TGTGCCAGCAGTCCACAGGGGACGAACACTGAAGCTTTCTTT. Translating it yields CASSPQGTNTEAFF.

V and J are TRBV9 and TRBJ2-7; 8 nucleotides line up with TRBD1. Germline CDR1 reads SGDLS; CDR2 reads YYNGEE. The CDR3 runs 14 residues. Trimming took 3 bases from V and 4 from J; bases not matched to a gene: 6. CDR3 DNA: TGTGCCAGCAGCGGGGCAGGGGGCAGGTACGAGCAGTACTTC. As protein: CASSGAGGRYEQYF.

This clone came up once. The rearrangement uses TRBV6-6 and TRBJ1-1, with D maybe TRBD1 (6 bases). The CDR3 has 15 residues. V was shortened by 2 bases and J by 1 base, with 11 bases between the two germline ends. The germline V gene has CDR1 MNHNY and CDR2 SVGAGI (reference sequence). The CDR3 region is CASSYPGGQNTEAFF. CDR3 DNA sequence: TGTGCCAGCAGTTACCCGGGGGGGCAGAACACTGAAGCTTTCTTT.

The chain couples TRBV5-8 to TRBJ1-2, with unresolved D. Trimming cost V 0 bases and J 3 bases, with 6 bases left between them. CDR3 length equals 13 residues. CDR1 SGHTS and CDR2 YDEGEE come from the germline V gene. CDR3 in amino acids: CASSLVADYGYTF. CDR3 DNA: TGTGCCAGCAGCTTGGTAGCAGACTATGGCTACACCTTC.

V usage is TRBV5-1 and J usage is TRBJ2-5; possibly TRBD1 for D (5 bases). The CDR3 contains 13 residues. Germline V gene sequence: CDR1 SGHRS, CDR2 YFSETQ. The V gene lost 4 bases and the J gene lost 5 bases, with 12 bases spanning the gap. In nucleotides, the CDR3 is TGCGCCAGCAGCGTGCAGGGCCGGGAGACCCAGTACTTC. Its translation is CASSVQGRETQYF.

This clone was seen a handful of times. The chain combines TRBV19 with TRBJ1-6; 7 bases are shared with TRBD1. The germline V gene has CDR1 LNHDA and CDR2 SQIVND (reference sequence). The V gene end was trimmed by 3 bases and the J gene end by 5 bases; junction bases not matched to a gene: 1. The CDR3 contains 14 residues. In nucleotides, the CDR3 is TGTGCCAGTAGTATGGGACAGAATAATTCACCCCTCCACTTT. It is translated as CASSMGQNNSPLHF. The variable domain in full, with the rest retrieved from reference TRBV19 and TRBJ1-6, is DGGITQSPKYLFRKEGQNVTLSCEQNLNHDAMYWYRQDPGQGLRLIYYSQIVNDFQKGDIAEGYSVSREKKESFPLTVTSAQKNPTAFYLCASSMGQNNSPLHFGNGTRLTVT.

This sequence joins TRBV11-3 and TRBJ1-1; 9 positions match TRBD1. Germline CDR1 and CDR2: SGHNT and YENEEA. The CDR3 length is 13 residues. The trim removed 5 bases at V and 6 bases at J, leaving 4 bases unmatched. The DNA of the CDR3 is TGTGCCAGCAGCCCGACAGGGGGAGCTGAAGCTTTCTTT. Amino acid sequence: CASSPTGGAEAFF.